A single sample gave rise to the 30 T cell receptor beta chains below, sequenced in a study of T cells after yellow fever vaccination. Using its own MiXCR run on the 5' RACE reads, TCRdb lists one record per CDR3 protein. This table holds 500,000 to 700,000 distinct CDR3 sequences, 15% to 20% found once. The source was PBMCs, collected 15 days after the yellow fever booster vaccination. All receptors come from a young man who received the YFV17D yellow fever vaccine.

The rearrangement joins TRBV12-3 or TRBV12-4 to TRBJ2-3, with 11 bases lining up with TRBD2. V lost 1 base and J lost 6; bases outside the gene matches: 9. This CDR3 has 17 amino acids. In nucleotides, the CDR3 is TGTGCCAGCAGTTTAGGCCTCACTAGCGGGAGTTTTGATACGCAGTATTTT. This sequence encodes CASSLGLTSGSFDTQYF.

The CDR3 region has the DNA TGTGCCAGCAGCCCTCCAAGTGGAAACACCATATATTTT. This sequence encodes CASSPPSGNTIYF. The gene calls are TRBV9 and TRBJ1-3, with D hard to call. V was trimmed by 4 bases and J by 3 bases, leaving 8 bases between them. Germline values: CDR1 SGDLS, CDR2 YYNGEE. The CDR3 consists of 13 residues.

This chain uses TRBV7-9 with TRBJ2-2, with D unresolved. This CDR3 region has 16 residues. Germline V gene sequence: CDR1 SEHNR, CDR2 FQNEAQ (reference sequence). V lost 8 bases, J lost 4 bases, and 20 bases lay in between. The CDR3 DNA reads TGTGCCAGCCGAAGGAGTGGTACTCTCCGCACCGGGGAGCTGTTTTTT. Protein product: CASRRSGTLRTGELFF. Drawing the rest from reference TRBV7-9 and TRBJ2-2, the complete variable domain is DTGVSQNPRHKITKRGQNVTFRCDPISEHNRLYWYRQTLGQGPEFLTYFQNEAQLEKSRLLSDRFSAERPKGSFSTLEIQRTEQGDSAMYLCASRRSGTLRTGELFFGEGSRLTVL.

This clonotype was seen a handful of times. The chain carries TRBV24-1 and TRBJ2-1; 8 bases agree with TRBD2. This CDR3 has 18 residues. Germline assignment: CDR1 KGHDR and CDR2 SFDVKD. With V trimmed by 5 bases and J by 4 bases, 15 bases remained unmatched. This CDR3 is CATSGSRGAGGRYNEQFF. CDR3 DNA sequence: TGTGCCACCAGTGGTTCCCGGGGCGCGGGAGGAAGATACAATGAGCAGTTCTTC.

The CDR3 spells CASSPTKRGSPLHF. DNA for the CDR3: TGTGCCAGCAGTCCGACAAAAAGGGGGTCACCCCTCCACTTT. The V call is TRBV5-6, the J call TRBJ1-6; a possible D gene is TRBD1 (6 bases). CDR3 length: 14 residues. Germline-derived CDR1 and CDR2 are SGHDT and YYEEEE. V lost 5 bases to trimming and J lost 10 bases, with 16 bases between them. The variable domain in full, with the rest retrieved from reference TRBV5-6 and TRBJ1-6, is DAGVTQSPTHLIKTRGQQVTLRCSPKSGHDTVSWYQQALGQGPQFIFQYYEEEERQRGNFPDRFSGHQFPNYSSELNVNALLLGDSALYLCASSPTKRGSPLHFGNGTRLTVT.

This clonotype turned up a few times. This chain links TRBV20-1 with TRBJ2-1; D unclear. The germline V gene has CDR1 DFQATT and CDR2 SNEGSKA (reference sequence). Trimming cost V 4 bases and J 12 bases, with 10 bases left between them. The CDR3 has 10 residues. DNA of the CDR3: TGCAGTGCTACCTCAGTTGGGCAGTTCTTC. As protein: CSATSVGQFF.

The rearrangement joins TRBV5-6 to TRBJ2-5, with 8 bases matching TRBD2. Per germline, CDR1 SGHDT and CDR2 YYEEEE. This CDR3 comprises 16 residues. The ends lost 0 bases at V and 1 base at J; junction bases unmatched: 5. CDR3 loop: CASSLGQRGPQETQYF. CDR3 DNA sequence: TGTGCCAGCAGCTTGGGCCAGCGGGGGCCCCAAGAGACCCAGTACTTC.

The V and J genes are TRBV10-2 and TRBJ2-5; 8 nucleotides line up with TRBD2. V lost 7 bases and J lost 5; bases outside the gene matches: 9. Germline lookup yields CDR1 WSHSY and CDR2 SAAADI. CDR3 length: 14 amino acids. The CDR3 region is CASKSSAGDETQYF. The CDR3, as DNA: TGCGCCAGCAAGAGTTCAGCGGGAGATGAGACCCAGTACTTC.

This clonotype turned up a few times. The chain is built from TRBV5-1 and TRBJ2-7, with 12 bases identical to TRBD2. The CDR3 is 19 residues long. The V segment lost 0 bases and the J segment 0 bases; nucleotides outside the gene matches: 10. Germline V gives CDR1 SGHRS, CDR2 YFSETQ. The DNA of the CDR3 is TGCGCCAGCAGCTTGGAGAGGGCTAGCGGGAGGGCATACTCCTACGAGCAGTACTTC. Translating gives CASSLERASGRAYSYEQYF. The variable domain in full, completed from reference TRBV5-1 and TRBJ2-7, reads KAGVTQTPRYLIKTRGQQVTLSCSPISGHRSVSWYQQTPGQGLQFLFEYFSETQRNKGNFPGRFSGRQFSNSRSEMNVSTLELGDSALYLCASSLERASGRAYSYEQYFGPGTRLTVT.

The chain is built from TRBV9 and TRBJ2-3, with TRBD1 matching over 9 bases. Germline V gene data show CDR1 as SGDLS and CDR2 as YYNGEE. The V gene end was trimmed by 1 base and the J gene end by 1 base; junction bases not matched to a gene: 4. This CDR3 spans 16 amino acids. The CDR3: CASSVTWDRGTDTQYF. The CDR3 nucleotides read TGTGCCAGCAGCGTAACCTGGGACAGGGGCACAGATACGCAGTATTTT.

There are a few counts of this clonotype. The gene calls are TRBV20-1 and TRBJ2-3; D perhaps matches TRBD2 (6 bases). V lost 5 bases to trimming and J lost 4 bases, with 19 bases between them. There are 15 residues in the CDR3. Germline V lookup: CDR1 DFQATT, CDR2 SNEGSKA (reference sequence). CDR3 loop: CSAPKRDSGPDTQYF. In DNA, the CDR3 is TGCAGTGCTCCGAAGAGGGACTCCGGGCCAGATACGCAGTATTTT.

The rearrangement uses TRBV7-8 and TRBJ2-1; D perhaps matches TRBD2 (6 bases). The CDR3 covers 18 residues. Trimming shortened V by 6 bases and J by 0 bases, and 21 bases separated the two germline ends. Per the germline V gene, CDR1 is SGHVS and CDR2 is FQNEAQ. The CDR3 sequence: CASSGSLSATSSYNEQFF. Written as DNA, the CDR3 is TGTGCCAGCAGTGGGAGTTTGAGTGCGACTAGCTCCTACAATGAGCAGTTCTTC.

The chain carries TRBV7-2 and TRBJ2-6; perhaps TRBD2 as D (5 bases). The germline CDR1 and CDR2 sequences are SGHTA and FQGNSA. With 5 bases removed from V and 0 bases from J, the gap between germline ends came to 11 bases. The CDR3 has 16 residues. The CDR3 DNA reads TGTGCCAGCAGCCACGAGGGCATCTCTGGGGCCAACGTCCTGACTTTC. Protein: CASSHEGISGANVLTF.

The chain couples TRBV5-1 to TRBJ2-5, with a weak D call TRBD1 (6 bases). The CDR3 has 15 residues. V shed 3 bases and J shed 2 bases, with 14 bases lying between them. Germline V gene lookup returns CDR1 SGHRS and CDR2 YFSETQ. This chain's CDR3 is CASSWMGHGQETQYF. The CDR3 DNA follows: TGCGCCAGCAGCTGGATGGGACACGGGCAAGAGACCCAGTACTTC.

This clonotype was seen only a few times. J is TRBJ2-2 and V is TRBV30, with D perhaps being TRBD1 or TRBD2 (6 bases each). Deletions cut 8 bases from V and 9 bases from J, with 16 bases between. This CDR3 is 12 amino acids long. Germline CDR1 is GTSNPN and CDR2 is SVGIG (reference sequence). The CDR3 DNA reads as TGTGCCATGGCGGGGACAAACAGGGAGCTGTTTTTT. Translated, it gives CAMAGTNRELFF.

This chain connects TRBV20-1 to TRBJ2-1, with no clear D. V was pared by 4 bases and J by 5 bases, with 9 bases between. Germline CDR1 is DFQATT and CDR2 is SNEGSKA (reference sequence). The CDR3 spans 12 residues. CDR3 region: CSANQEHNEQFF. CDR3 coding DNA: TGCAGTGCTAATCAGGAACACAATGAGCAGTTCTTC.

In this sample, this clonotype turned up many times. The gene calls are TRBV18 and TRBJ2-3; D is perhaps TRBD1 or TRBD2 (6 bases each). Germline V gene data show CDR1 as KGHSH and CDR2 as LQKENI. Between the trimmed V and J ends, which lost 0 bases and 5 bases, there was a span of 18 bases. The CDR3 extends over 17 amino acids. The CDR3 loop is CASSPPILGGAGDTQYF. CDR3 in DNA: TGTGCCAGCTCACCACCGATTCTGGGGGGCGCAGGAGATACGCAGTATTTT.

There are a few counts of this clonotype. The rearrangement uses TRBV28 and TRBJ2-1, with D perhaps matching TRBD1 or TRBD2 (5 bases each). Germline CDR1 and CDR2: MDHEN and SYDVKM. Trimming pared 6 bases from V and 2 bases from J, leaving 8 bases between. This CDR3 spans 13 amino acids. DNA of the CDR3: TGTGCCAGCAGAAGGGACGCCTACAATGAGCAGTTCTTC. This translates into CASRRDAYNEQFF.

This rearrangement joins TRBV4-1 to TRBJ1-4; D remains unclear. Germline CDR1 and CDR2: MGHRA and YSYEKL. V was clipped by 2 bases and J by 5 bases, with 15 bases between them. The length of the CDR3 is 16 residues. This CDR3 reads CASSQSKLQLNEKLFF. The CDR3 nucleotides read TGCGCCAGCAGCCAATCAAAGTTACAGTTAAATGAAAAACTGTTTTTT.

The chain uses TRBV5-5 and TRBJ2-7; D is possibly TRBD1 or TRBD2 (6 bases each). Per the germline V gene, CDR1 is SGHKS and CDR2 is YYEKEE (reference sequence). Trimming left V 0 bases short and J 10 bases short, with 17 bases between. The CDR3 is made up of 14 amino acids. CDR3 sequence: CASSLVEGPDRQYF. As DNA, the CDR3 is TGTGCCAGCAGCTTGGTGGAGGGGCCGGACAGACAGTACTTC.

V usage is TRBV4-3 and J usage is TRBJ2-1; perhaps TRBD1 as D (6 bases). The CDR3 has 17 amino acids. V lost 0 bases, J lost 0 bases, and 12 bases lay in between. Germline V CDR1 and CDR2: LGHNA, YSLEER. The DNA for the CDR3 is TGCGCCAGCAGCCAAGAGTTAGAACAGGGCTCCTACAATGAGCAGTTCTTC. Translating gives CASSQELEQGSYNEQFF.

CDR3 protein: CASSLLAGAGQYF. The CDR3 DNA is TGTGCCAGCAGCTTATTAGCGGGAGCCGGGCAGTACTTC. The rearrangement links TRBV7-9 to TRBJ2-7; 9 bases align to TRBD2. The CDR3 sequence is 13 residues long. From germline, CDR1 is SEHNR and CDR2 FQNEAQ (reference sequence). Trimming removed 2 bases from V and 9 bases from J; junction bases left unmatched: 5. The variable domain in full, with the rest retrieved from reference TRBV7-9 and TRBJ2-7, is DTGVSQNPRHKITKRGQNVTFRCDPISEHNRLYWYRQTLGQGPEFLTYFQNEAQLEKSRLLSDRFSAERPKGSFSTLEIQRTEQGDSAMYLCASSLLAGAGQYFGPGTRLTVT.

This chain uses TRBV7-2 with TRBJ2-7; D may correspond to TRBD1 or TRBD2 (5 bases each). The germline V gene encodes CDR1 SGHTA and CDR2 FQGNSA. Trimming took off 2 bases at V and 2 bases at J, with 19 bases between the two ends. There are 17 residues in the CDR3. CDR3 nucleotide sequence: TGTGCCAGCAGCTTAAGCCCAGTTGGGGGTCCCACCTACGAGCAGTACTTC. Amino acid sequence: CASSLSPVGGPTYEQYF.

The DNA for the CDR3 is TGCAGCGTGGGACTAGCGGGAGTTCTCCGGGATGAGCAGTTCTTC. This encodes CSVGLAGVLRDEQFF. The chain joins TRBV29-1 to TRBJ2-1; 14 bases match TRBD2. Germline CDR1 SQVTM, CDR2 ANQGSEA. The CDR3 spans 15 residues. With V trimmed by 6 bases and J by 8 bases, 9 bases remained unmatched.

J is TRBJ2-7 and V is TRBV27; 8 bases match TRBD2. V was pared by 3 bases and J by 8 bases, with 12 bases of the junction left unmatched. Germline V lookup: CDR1 MNHEY, CDR2 SMNVEV (reference sequence). The CDR3 totals 15 residues. For the CDR3, the DNA is TGTGCCAGCAGTTTTCAGCGGGAGTCTTCCTCGCAGCAGTACTTC. It codes for CASSFQRESSSQQYF.

This chain joins TRBV7-2 and TRBJ1-2, with 7 bases aligning to TRBD1. The CDR3 has 14 residues. Germline loops: CDR1 SGHTA, CDR2 FQGNSA. V trimming: 5 bases; J trimming: 4 bases; junction bases outside the gene matches: 7. CDR3 region: CASSREGAGYGYTF. In DNA, the CDR3 is TGTGCCAGCAGCAGGGAGGGGGCAGGCTATGGCTACACCTTC.

This clonotype was counted between two and nine times. The chain carries TRBV7-9 and TRBJ1-4, with 10 bases fitting TRBD1. V lost 5 bases, J lost 2 bases, and 2 bases stayed unmatched. The CDR3 is 15 amino acids. Per the germline V gene, CDR1 is SEHNR and CDR2 is FQNEAQ (reference sequence). The CDR3 DNA sequence: TGTGCCAGCAGCGTGGACAGGGGGACTAATGAAAAACTGTTTTTT. This codes for CASSVDRGTNEKLFF.

This chain joins TRBV12-3 or TRBV12-4 and TRBJ2-1, with TRBD2 matching over 7 bases. This CDR3 has 15 residues. Trimming removed 3 bases from V and 2 bases from J; junction bases left unmatched: 4. The CDR3 DNA is TGTGCCAGCAGTTTGGACGGGAGGCCCTACAATGAGCAGTTCTTC. This sequence encodes CASSLDGRPYNEQFF.

This clonotype was counted ten times or more. The chain links TRBV18 to TRBJ2-7; a possible D gene is TRBD2 (5 bases). CDR1 KGHSH and CDR2 LQKENI come from the germline V gene. This CDR3 is built from 15 residues. Between the trimmed V and J ends, which lost 3 bases and 0 bases, there was a span of 12 bases. DNA of the CDR3: TGTGCCAGCTCACCTACGACGGGGAGCTCCTACGAGCAGTACTTC. Translated, it gives CASSPTTGSSYEQYF.

The sample holds a few counts of this clonotype. This chain uses TRBV18 with TRBJ2-7; 11 bases are shared with TRBD1. The CDR3 runs to 14 residues. Germline V CDR1 and CDR2: KGHSH, LQKENI. V gave up 6 bases and J gave up 6 bases; unmatched junction bases: 7. CDR3 in DNA: TGTGCCAGCTCCCAGGCGGGACAGGGGGTCGAGCAGTACTTC. This gives the protein CASSQAGQGVEQYF.